This TCR beta chain was sequenced for a study of blood T cells in healthy people across ages. General study points: In long-lived donors, naive CD4+ cell counts and diversity exceeded those of aged donors. Older individuals had lower TCR beta diversity per million T cells (the decline was roughly linear).

Turning to this clonotype: Its matching antigen is unknown.

Trimming left V 2 bases short and J 7 bases short, with 10 bases between. The CDR3 consists of 13 residues. The germline CDR1 and CDR2 sequences are MNHEY and SMNVEV (reference sequence). Isolation per sample recovered at least 7 million PBMCs. The use of a sample-barcoded 5' primer and a J-beta primer mix characterized a second PCR of about 7 to 12 cycles. All cDNA molecules were each tagged by a template-switch adaptor with 12 random nucleotides. MiXCR, run by TCRdb on the 5' RACE reads, gives a single entry per CDR3 protein. Of 2 million or so distinct CDR3 sequences in the sample, approximately 50% are singletons; the top ten hold around 2.1%.

V and J are TRBV27 and TRBJ2-3; D is perhaps TRBD2 (6 bases). Sequenced material: blood. The sequence came from a woman aged 40 to 50 in good health. The CDR3 sequence is CASSLTSLNTQYF. The CDR3 DNA sequence: TGTGCCAGCAGTTTAACTAGCCTGAATACGCAGTATTTT.